This T cell receptor (beta chain) appears in the sequencing data of a study of cytomegalovirus exposure and HLA in healthy donors. The PCR was carried out with 60 Vbeta primers and 13 Jbeta primers. The table came from immunoSEQ multiplex PCR; TCRdb's copy has only in-frame clones and leaves some out. The sample consists of roughly 100,000 clones, around four fifths of them appearing once. On this clone itself: Its antigen is unknown.

Whole-study findings and limits: In a later analysis, V- and J-gene trimming of beta chains associated with a DCLRE1C missense variant, replicated independently.

Trimming cost V 6 bases and J 5 bases, with 15 bases left between them. Per germline, CDR1 MNHEY and CDR2 SMNVEV (reference sequence). The CDR3 runs to 14 residues. The chain couples TRBV27 to TRBJ2-3; tentatively, D is TRBD1 (5 bases). Input material: PBMCs. The sequence was collected from a woman in her 40s in good health and CMV-seropositive. As DNA, the CDR3 is TGTGCCAGCAGGTTCGGTGGGGCGTTAGATACGCAGTATTTT. Translating gives CASRFGGALDTQYF.